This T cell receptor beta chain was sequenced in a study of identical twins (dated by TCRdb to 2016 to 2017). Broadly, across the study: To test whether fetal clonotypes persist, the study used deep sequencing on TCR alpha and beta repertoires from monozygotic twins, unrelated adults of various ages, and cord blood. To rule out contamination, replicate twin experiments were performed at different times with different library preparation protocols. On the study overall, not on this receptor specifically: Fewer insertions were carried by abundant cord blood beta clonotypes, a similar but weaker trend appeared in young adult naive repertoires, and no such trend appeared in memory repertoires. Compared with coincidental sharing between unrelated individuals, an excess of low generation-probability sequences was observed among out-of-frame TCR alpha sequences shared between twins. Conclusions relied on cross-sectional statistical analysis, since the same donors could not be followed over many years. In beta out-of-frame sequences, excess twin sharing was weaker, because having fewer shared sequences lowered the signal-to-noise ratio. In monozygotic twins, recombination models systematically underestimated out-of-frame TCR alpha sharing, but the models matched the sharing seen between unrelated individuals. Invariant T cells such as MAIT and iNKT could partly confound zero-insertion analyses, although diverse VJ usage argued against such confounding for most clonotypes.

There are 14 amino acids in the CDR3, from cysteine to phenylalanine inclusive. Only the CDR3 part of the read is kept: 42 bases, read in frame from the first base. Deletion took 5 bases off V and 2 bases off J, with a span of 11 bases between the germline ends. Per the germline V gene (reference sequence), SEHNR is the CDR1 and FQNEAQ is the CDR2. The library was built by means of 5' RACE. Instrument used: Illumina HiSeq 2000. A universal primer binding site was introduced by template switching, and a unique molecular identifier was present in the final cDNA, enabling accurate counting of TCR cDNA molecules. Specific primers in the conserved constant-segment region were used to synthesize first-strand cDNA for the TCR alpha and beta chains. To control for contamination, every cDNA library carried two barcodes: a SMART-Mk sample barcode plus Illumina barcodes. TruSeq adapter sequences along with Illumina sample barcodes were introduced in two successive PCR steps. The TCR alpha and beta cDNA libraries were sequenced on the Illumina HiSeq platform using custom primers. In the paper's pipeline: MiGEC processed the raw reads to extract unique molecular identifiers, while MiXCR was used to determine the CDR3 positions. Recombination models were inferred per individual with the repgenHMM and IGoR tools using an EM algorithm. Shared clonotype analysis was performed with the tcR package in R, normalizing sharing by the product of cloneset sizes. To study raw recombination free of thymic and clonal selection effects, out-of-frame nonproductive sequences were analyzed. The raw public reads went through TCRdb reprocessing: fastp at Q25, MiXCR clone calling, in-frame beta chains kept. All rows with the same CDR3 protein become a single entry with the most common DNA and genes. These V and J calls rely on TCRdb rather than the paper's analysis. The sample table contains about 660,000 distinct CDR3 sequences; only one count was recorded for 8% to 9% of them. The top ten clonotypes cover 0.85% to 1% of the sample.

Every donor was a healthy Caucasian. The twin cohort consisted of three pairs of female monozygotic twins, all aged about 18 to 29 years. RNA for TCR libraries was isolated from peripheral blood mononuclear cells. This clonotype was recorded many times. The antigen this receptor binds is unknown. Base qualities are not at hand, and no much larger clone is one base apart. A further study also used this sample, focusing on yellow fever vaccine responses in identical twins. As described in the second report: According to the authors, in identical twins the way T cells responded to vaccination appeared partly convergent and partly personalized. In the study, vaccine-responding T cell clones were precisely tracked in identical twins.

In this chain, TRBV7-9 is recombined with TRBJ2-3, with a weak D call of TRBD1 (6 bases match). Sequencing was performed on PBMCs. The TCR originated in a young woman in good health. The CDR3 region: CASSQTGLTDTQYF. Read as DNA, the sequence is TGTGCCAGCAGCCAAACAGGGCTCACAGATACGCAGTATTTT.